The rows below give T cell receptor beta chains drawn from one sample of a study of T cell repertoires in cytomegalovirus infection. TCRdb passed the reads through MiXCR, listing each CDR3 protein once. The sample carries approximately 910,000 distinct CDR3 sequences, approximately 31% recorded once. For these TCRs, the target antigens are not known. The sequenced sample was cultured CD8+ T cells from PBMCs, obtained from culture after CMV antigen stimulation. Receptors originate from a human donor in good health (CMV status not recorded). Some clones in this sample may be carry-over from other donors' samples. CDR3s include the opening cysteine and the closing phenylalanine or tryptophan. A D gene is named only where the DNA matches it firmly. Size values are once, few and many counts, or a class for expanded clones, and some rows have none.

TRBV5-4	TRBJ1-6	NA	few	CASSLEGTRSYNSPLHF	TGTGCCAGCAGCTTGGAGGGCACCCGCTCCTATAATTCACCCCTCCACTTT
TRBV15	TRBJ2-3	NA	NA	CATSRDKGGTDTQYF	TGTGCCACCAGCAGGGACAAGGGTGGCACAGATACGCAGTATTTT
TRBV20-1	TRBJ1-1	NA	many	CSARDRGGTEAFF	TGCAGTGCTAGAGATCGGGGTGGCACTGAAGCTTTCTTT
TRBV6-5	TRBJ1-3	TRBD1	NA	CASSKAGGGNTIYF	TGTGCCAGCAGTAAAGCAGGGGGCGGAAACACCATATATTTT
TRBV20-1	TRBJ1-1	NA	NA	CSAILTADTQGIDTEAFF	TGCAGTGCTATTCTCACGGCCGACACACAGGGCATTGACACTGAAGCTTTCTTT
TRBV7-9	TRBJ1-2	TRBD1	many	CASSTQRQGAVLNYGYTF	TGTGCCAGCAGCACACAGAGACAGGGTGCTGTTCTTAACTATGGCTACACCTTC
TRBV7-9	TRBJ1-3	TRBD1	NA	CASSSHLRDRDSGNTIYF	TGTGCCAGCAGCTCTCATCTCCGGGACAGAGACTCTGGAAACACCATATATTTT
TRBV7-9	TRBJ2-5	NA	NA	CASSLEYQQETQYF	TGTGCCAGCAGCTTAGAATATCAGCAAGAGACCCAGTACTTC
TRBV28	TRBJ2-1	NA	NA	CASRQVPVPSNEQFF	TGTGCCAGCAGACAGGTTCCCGTTCCCTCCAATGAGCAGTTCTTC
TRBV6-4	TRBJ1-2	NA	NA	CATKEGMGYGYTF	TGTGCCACCAAGGAGGGTATGGGCTATGGCTACACCTTC
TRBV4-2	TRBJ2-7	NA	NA	CASSQDMNYRGSYEQYF	TGTGCCAGCAGCCAAGATATGAACTACCGGGGCTCCTACGAGCAGTACTTC
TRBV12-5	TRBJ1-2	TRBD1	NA	CASGSDRGNYGYTF	TGTGCTAGTGGTTCAGACAGGGGCAACTATGGCTACACCTTC
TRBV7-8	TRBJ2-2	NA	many	CASSSDSLNTGELFF	TGTGCCAGCAGCTCCGACAGCTTGAACACCGGGGAGCTGTTTTTT
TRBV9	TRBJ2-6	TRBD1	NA	CASSVRDRVSGANVLTF	TGTGCCAGCAGCGTCCGGGACAGGGTCTCTGGGGCCAACGTCCTGACTTTC
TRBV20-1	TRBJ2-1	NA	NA	CSASVGGPDNEQFF	TGCAGTGCTAGTGTAGGGGGGCCTGACAATGAGCAGTTCTTC
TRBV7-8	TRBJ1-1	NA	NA	CASSNRRVNTEAFF	TGTGCCAGCAGCAACCGGAGGGTGAACACTGAAGCTTTCTTT
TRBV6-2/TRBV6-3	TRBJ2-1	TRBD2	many	CSYSTSGAYNEQFF	TGTTCCTACTCGACTAGCGGGGCATACAATGAGCAGTTCTTC
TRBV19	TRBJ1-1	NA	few	CAMGAVFF	TGTGCCATGGGGGCGGTCTTCTTT
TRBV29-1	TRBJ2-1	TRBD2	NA	CSVEGVAGGYNEQFF	TGCAGCGTTGAGGGAGTAGCGGGGGGCTACAATGAGCAGTTCTTC
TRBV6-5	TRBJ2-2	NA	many	CASSYSDLGGGFTGELFF	TGTGCCAGCAGTTACTCAGATCTAGGGGGGGGCTTCACCGGGGAGCTGTTTTTT
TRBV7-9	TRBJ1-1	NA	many	CASSLVTSTEAFF	TGTGCCAGCAGCTTAGTAACATCCACTGAAGCTTTCTTT
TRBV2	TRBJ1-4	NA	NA	CASSPKGGGRRLEKLFF	TGTGCCAGCAGCCCGAAAGGGGGGGGCCGTCGTTTGGAAAAACTGTTTTTT
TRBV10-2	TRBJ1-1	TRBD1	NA	CASSEEGTGNTEAFF	TGCGCCAGCAGTGAGGAGGGGACAGGAAACACTGAAGCTTTCTTT
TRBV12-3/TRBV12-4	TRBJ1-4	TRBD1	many	CASSLSGGNEKLFF	TGTGCCAGCAGCTTGTCAGGGGGGAATGAAAAACTGTTTTTT
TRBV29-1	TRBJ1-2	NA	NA	CSDGVANYGYTF	TGCAGCGACGGGGTAGCTAACTATGGCTACACCTTC
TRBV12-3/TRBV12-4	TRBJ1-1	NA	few	CAISPVGTEAFF	TGTGCCATCTCACCGGTCGGCACTGAAGCTTTCTTT
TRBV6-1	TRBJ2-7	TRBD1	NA	CATGTGFSYEQYF	TGTGCCACCGGGACAGGATTTTCCTACGAGCAGTACTTC
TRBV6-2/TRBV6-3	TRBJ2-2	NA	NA	CASRSPTGEGTGELFF	TGTGCCAGCAGATCCCCAACAGGGGAGGGAACCGGGGAGCTGTTTTTT
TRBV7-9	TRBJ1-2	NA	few	CASSSSRDINYGYTF	TGTGCCAGCAGCTCGTCCCGGGACATAAACTATGGCTACACCTTC
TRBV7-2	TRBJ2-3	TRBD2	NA	CASSLEAGGRTDTQYF	TGTGCCAGCAGCTTAGAAGCGGGGGGACGCACAGATACGCAGTATTTT
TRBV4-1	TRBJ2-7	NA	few	CASSQEGPGLTYEQYF	TGCGCCAGCAGCCAAGAAGGTCCAGGGCTAACCTACGAGCAGTACTTC
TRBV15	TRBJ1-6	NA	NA	CATSRGGNNSPLHF	TGTGCCACCAGCAGAGGCGGAAATAATTCACCCCTCCACTTT
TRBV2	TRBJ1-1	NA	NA	CASSAQQGPAFF	TGTGCCAGCAGCGCGCAGCAGGGTCCGGCTTTCTTT
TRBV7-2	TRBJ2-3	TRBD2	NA	CASSLVWGGPDTQYF	TGTGCCAGCAGCTTAGTCTGGGGGGGTCCAGATACGCAGTATTTT
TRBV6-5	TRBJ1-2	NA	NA	CASSYFGGKEGYTF	TGTGCCAGCAGTTACTTCGGCGGAAAGGAGGGCTACACCTTC
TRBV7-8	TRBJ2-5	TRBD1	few	CASSSDGTGSAQETQYF	TGTGCCAGCAGCTCCGACGGGACAGGCTCGGCCCAAGAGACCCAGTACTTC
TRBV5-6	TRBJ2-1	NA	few	CASEPMLGPRARYNEQFF	TGTGCCAGCGAACCGATGTTGGGGCCCAGGGCGAGATACAATGAGCAGTTCTTC
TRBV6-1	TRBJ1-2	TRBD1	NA	CASSLRQGAAGYGYTF	TGTGCCAGCAGTCTTCGACAGGGGGCCGCTGGGTATGGCTACACCTTC
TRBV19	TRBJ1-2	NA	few	CASSIEAGNYGYTF	TGTGCCAGTAGTATAGAAGCAGGGAACTATGGCTACACCTTC
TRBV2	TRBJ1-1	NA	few	CASKGFGAFF	TGTGCCAGCAAGGGGTTCGGAGCTTTCTTT
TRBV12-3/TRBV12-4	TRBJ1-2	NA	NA	CASSLDRVYGYTF	TGTGCCAGCAGTTTAGACAGGGTCTATGGCTACACCTTC
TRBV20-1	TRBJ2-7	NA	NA	CSASGLDNTYEQYF	TGCAGTGCTAGCGGATTAGACAATACCTACGAGCAGTACTTC
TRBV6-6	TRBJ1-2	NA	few	CASSYMQRDPNYGYTF	TGTGCCAGCAGTTACATGCAGAGAGACCCCAACTATGGCTACACCTTC
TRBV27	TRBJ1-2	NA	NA	CASSLGGSLGGYTF	TGTGCCAGCAGTTTGGGGGGTAGTCTGGGTGGCTACACCTTC
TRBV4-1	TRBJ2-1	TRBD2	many	CASSFGLAGFPGDEQFF	TGCGCCAGCAGCTTCGGACTAGCGGGGTTCCCCGGGGATGAGCAGTTCTTC
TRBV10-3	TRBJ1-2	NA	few	CAISSLSLTRDQNGYTF	TGTGCCATCAGCAGCCTCAGCCTGACCCGGGACCAAAATGGCTACACCTTC
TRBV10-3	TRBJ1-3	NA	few	CAISESRGANGNTIYF	TGTGCCATCAGTGAGTCAAGGGGCGCAAATGGAAACACCATATATTTT